Shown below are 15 T cell receptor beta chains from a single sample sequenced in a study of blood T cell repertoires in COVID-19. Measured with immunoSEQ multiplex PCR; TCRdb has only the in-frame clones, and not every one. The table includes around 160,000 clones, 70% to 90% detected once. Sequenced sample: peripheral blood. The receptor source for this set is a woman aged 55-75 years with COVID-19, enrolled during active disease.

This sequence joins TRBV30 and TRBJ1-5, with 8 bases matching TRBD1. The V gene's germline CDR1 is GTSNPN and CDR2 SVGIG (reference sequence). With 1 base clipped from V and 2 bases from J, the junction kept 7 bases outside the gene matches. The CDR3 has 16 residues. CDR3 loop: CAWSGGQVVGNQPQHF. The DNA for the CDR3 is TGTGCCTGGAGTGGGGGACAGGTGGTGGGCAATCAGCCCCAGCATTTT.

The chain joins TRBV6-4 to TRBJ2-1, with 7 positions matching TRBD2. The CDR3 consists of 18 residues. Germline V gene data show CDR1 as MRHNA and CDR2 as SNTAGT. The V gene end was trimmed by 5 bases and the J gene end by 1 base; junction bases not matched to a gene: 14. The CDR3 here is CASSRGPSGTKSYNEQFF. The CDR3 DNA reads TGTGCCAGCAGTCGTGGGCCCTCCGGGACTAAATCCTACAATGAGCAGTTCTTC.

V and J are TRBV11-2 and TRBJ1-2; D gene ambiguous. Per the germline V gene, CDR1 is SGHAT and CDR2 is FQNNGV. Deletions cut 0 bases from V and 7 bases from J, with 12 bases between. The CDR3 spans 14 residues. CDR3 sequence reads: CASSLDLSGVGYTF. DNA for the CDR3: TGTGCCAGCAGCTTAGATCTATCCGGGGTTGGCTACACCTTC.

This clone was detected a few times. This chain links TRBV5-4 with TRBJ1-1; 7 nucleotides line up with TRBD1. The V gene's germline CDR1 is SGHNT and CDR2 YYREEE (reference sequence). J lost 2 bases, V lost 5 bases, and 9 bases had no gene match. The CDR3 covers 15 residues. CDR3 loop: CASSSGRDRNTEAFF. CDR3 DNA sequence: TGTGCCAGCAGTTCCGGCCGGGACAGAAACACTGAAGCTTTCTTT.

The CDR3, as DNA: TGTGCCATCAGTGAGTCCGGGACAGGGCCCTACAATGAGCAGTTCTTC. Translated, it gives CAISESGTGPYNEQFF. The chain is built from TRBV10-3 and TRBJ2-1, with 9 nucleotides matching TRBD1. The germline CDR1 and CDR2 sequences are ENHRY and SYGVKD. The CDR3 has 16 amino acids. The V and J ends lost 0 bases and 2 bases, in that order; junction bases with no gene match: 2.

The gene calls are TRBV11-1 and TRBJ1-2, with TRBD1 as a possible D gene (6 bases). The CDR3 covers 13 residues. V lost 5 bases to trimming and J lost 8 bases, with 15 bases between them. CDR1 and CDR2 from the germline V gene are SGHAT and FQDESV (reference sequence). The CDR3 loop reads CASSAQPQGGYTF. The CDR3 DNA reads as TGTGCCAGCAGCGCTCAGCCCCAGGGGGGCTACACCTTC.

The chain joins TRBV19 to TRBJ1-5; TRBD1 is a possible D gene (6 bases). The ends were cut back, 9 bases at V and 6 bases at J, with 12 bases in the middle. Germline CDR1 is LNHDA and CDR2 is SQIVND (reference sequence). The CDR3 is 12 residues long. The CDR3 sequence: CARRQVFQPQHF. The CDR3 DNA follows: TGTGCCAGGCGACAGGTATTTCAGCCCCAGCATTTT.

This clone was counted a single time. V and J are TRBV29-1 and TRBJ1-2; 11 bases fit TRBD1. The CDR3 extends over 13 amino acids. The ends lost 4 bases at V and 5 bases at J; junction bases unmatched: 3. Germline lookup yields CDR1 SQVTM and CDR2 ANQGSEA. CDR3 in amino acids: CSVGGTGGYGYTF. As DNA, the CDR3 is TGCAGCGTTGGGGGGACAGGGGGTTATGGCTACACCTTC.

The V gene is TRBV10-3, the J gene TRBJ2-6, with D perhaps TRBD1 (6 bases). Germline CDR1 reads ENHRY; CDR2 reads SYGVKD. The V end lost 6 bases, the J end lost 0 bases, and 18 bases lay between the germline ends. CDR3 length: 18 residues. The CDR3 sequence is CAIRGAEESYSGANVLTF. The CDR3, as DNA: TGTGCCATCAGGGGGGCGGAGGAAAGCTACTCTGGGGCCAACGTCCTGACTTTC.

V gene TRBV29-1 combines with J gene TRBJ2-2; possible D gene TRBD1, 5 bases. The germline V and J ends were trimmed by 6 bases and 1 base, with 12 bases remaining between them. The CDR3 consists of 14 residues. Germline V gene sequence: CDR1 SQVTM, CDR2 ANQGSEA. CDR3 sequence reads: CSVTTDGNTGELFF. The CDR3, as DNA: TGCAGCGTCACGACAGACGGGAACACCGGGGAGCTGTTTTTT.

This chain uses TRBV3-1 (or the pseudogene TRBV3-2) with TRBJ2-1; TRBD1 matches at 7 bases. Trimming cost V 0 bases and J 9 bases; bases outside gene matches: 5. Germline loops: CDR1 LGHDT, CDR2 YNNKEL (reference sequence). The CDR3 spans 14 residues. The CDR3 DNA reads as TGTGCCAGCAGCCAAGACGCGACAGGGAGTGAGCAGTTCTTC. This gives the protein CASSQDATGSEQFF.

This chain connects TRBV19 to TRBJ2-3; weak D call: TRBD2 (6 bases). This CDR3 spans 20 amino acids. Between the trimmed V and J ends, which lost 8 bases and 0 bases, there was a span of 30 bases. CDR1 and CDR2 (germline): LNHDA, SQIVND (reference sequence). This chain's CDR3 is CASDSPSTRGVRASTDTQYF. CDR3 nucleotides: TGTGCCAGTGATTCCCCATCTACCCGCGGGGTCAGAGCTAGCACAGATACGCAGTATTTT.

The CDR3 region is CASSSDITYEQYF. Here the CDR3 DNA reads TGTGCCAGCAGCTCCGACATAACCTACGAGCAGTACTTC. The rearrangement links TRBV11-3 to TRBJ2-7, with no clear D. The CDR3 consists of 13 residues. Germline loops: CDR1 SGHNT, CDR2 YENEEA. The ends were cut back, 4 bases at V and 2 bases at J, with 9 bases in the middle.

This rearrangement joins TRBV3-1 (or the pseudogene TRBV3-2) to TRBJ2-7, with no clear D. The germline V and J ends were trimmed by 2 bases and 0 bases, with 5 bases remaining between them. The CDR3 spans 13 residues. Per germline, CDR1 LGHDT and CDR2 YNNKEL (reference sequence). This chain's CDR3 is CASSQLSSYEQYF. Here the CDR3 DNA reads TGTGCCAGCAGCCAACTAAGCTCCTACGAGCAGTACTTC.

A remark on this clone: The junction departs from the called germline gene at one end, perhaps through a read error. The chain joins TRBV7-8 to TRBJ2-7; 7 positions agree with TRBD1. Germline V CDR1 and CDR2: SGHVS, FQNEAQ. The CDR3 is 14 amino acids. The CDR3 reads CASSRRQGPYEQYF. The CDR3, as DNA: TGTGCCAGCAGCCGTCGACAGGGACCCTACGAGCAATACTTC. Looking up the rest from reference TRBV7-8 and TRBJ2-7 gives the full variable domain: GAGVSQSPRYKVAKRGQDVALRCDPISGHVSLFWYQQALGQGPEFLTYFQNEAQLDKSGLPSDRFFAERPEGSVSTLKIQRTQQEDSAVYLCASSRRQGPYEQYFGPGTRLTVT.